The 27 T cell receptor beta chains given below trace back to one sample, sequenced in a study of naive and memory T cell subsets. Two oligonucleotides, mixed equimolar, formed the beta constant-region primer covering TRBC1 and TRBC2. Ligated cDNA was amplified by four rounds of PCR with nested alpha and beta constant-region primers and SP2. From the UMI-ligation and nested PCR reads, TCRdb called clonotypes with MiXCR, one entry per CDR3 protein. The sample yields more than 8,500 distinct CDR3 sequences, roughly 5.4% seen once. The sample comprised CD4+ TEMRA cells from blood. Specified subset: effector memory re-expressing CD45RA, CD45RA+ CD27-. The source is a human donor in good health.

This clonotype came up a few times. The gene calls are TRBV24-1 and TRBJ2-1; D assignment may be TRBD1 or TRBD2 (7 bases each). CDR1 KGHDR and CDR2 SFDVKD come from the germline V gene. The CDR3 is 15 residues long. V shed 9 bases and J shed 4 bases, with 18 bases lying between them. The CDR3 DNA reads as TGTGCCACCCAGGGGGGGCTAAAAAATTACAATGAGCAGTTCTTC. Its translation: CATQGGLKNYNEQFF.

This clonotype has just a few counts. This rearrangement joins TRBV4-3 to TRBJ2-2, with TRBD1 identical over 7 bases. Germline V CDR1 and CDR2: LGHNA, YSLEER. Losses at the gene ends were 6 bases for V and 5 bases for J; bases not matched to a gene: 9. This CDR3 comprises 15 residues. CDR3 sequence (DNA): TGCGCCAGCAGTTCTGACAGGGTATCAACCGGGGAGCTGTTTTTT. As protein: CASSSDRVSTGELFF.

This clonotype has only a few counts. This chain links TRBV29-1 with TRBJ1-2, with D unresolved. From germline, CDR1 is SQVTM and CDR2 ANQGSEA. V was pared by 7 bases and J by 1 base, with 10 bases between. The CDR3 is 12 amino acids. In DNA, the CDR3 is TGCAGCGGGATCGGGAGTAACTATGGCTACACCTTC. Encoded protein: CSGIGSNYGYTF.

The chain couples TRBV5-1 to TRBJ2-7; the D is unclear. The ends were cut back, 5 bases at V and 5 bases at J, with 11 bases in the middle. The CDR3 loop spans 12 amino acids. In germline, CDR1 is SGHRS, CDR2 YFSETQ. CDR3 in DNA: TGCGCCAGCAGAACCGGATGGGACGAGCAGTACTTC. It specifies CASRTGWDEQYF.

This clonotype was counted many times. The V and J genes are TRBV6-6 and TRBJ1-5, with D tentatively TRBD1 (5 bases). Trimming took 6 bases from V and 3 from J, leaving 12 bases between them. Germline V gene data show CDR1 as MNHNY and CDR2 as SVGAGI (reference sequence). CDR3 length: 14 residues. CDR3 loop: CASSERQFNQPQHF. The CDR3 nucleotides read TGTGCCAGCAGCGAACGACAGTTCAATCAGCCCCAGCATTTT.

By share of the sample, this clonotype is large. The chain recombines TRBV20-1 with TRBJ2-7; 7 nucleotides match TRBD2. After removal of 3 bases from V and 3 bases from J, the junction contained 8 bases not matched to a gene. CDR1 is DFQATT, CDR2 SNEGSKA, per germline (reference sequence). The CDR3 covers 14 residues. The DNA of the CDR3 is TGCAGTGCTAGGGCCCCTAGCGGAAGCTACGAGCAGTACTTC. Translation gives CSARAPSGSYEQYF.

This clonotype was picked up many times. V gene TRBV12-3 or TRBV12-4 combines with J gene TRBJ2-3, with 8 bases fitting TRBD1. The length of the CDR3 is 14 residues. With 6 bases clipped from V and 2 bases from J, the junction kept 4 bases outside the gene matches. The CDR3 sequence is CASRGDRPTDTQYF. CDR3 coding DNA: TGTGCCAGCAGGGGGGACAGGCCCACAGATACGCAGTATTTT.

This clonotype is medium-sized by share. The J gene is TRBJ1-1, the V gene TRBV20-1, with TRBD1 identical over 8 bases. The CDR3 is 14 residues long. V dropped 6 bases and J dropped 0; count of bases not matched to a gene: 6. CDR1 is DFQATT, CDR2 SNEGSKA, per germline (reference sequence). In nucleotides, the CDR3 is TGCAGTGCCGGGACAGGAAGGGTGAACACTGAAGCTTTCTTT. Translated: CSAGTGRVNTEAFF.

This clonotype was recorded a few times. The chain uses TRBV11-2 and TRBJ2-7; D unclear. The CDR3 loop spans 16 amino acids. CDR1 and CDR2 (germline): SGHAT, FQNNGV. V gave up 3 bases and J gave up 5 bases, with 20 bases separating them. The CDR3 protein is CASSLDRVGVRNEQYF. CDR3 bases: TGTGCCAGCAGCTTGGATCGTGTTGGGGTTAGGAACGAGCAGTACTTC.

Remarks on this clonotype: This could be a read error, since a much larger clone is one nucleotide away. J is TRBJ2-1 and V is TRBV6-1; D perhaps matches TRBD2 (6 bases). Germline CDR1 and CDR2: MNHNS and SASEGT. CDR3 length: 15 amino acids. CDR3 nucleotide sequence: TGTGCCAGCAGTGCGCGCGGGACGCTGTACAATGATCAGTTCTTC. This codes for CASSARGTLYNDQFF.

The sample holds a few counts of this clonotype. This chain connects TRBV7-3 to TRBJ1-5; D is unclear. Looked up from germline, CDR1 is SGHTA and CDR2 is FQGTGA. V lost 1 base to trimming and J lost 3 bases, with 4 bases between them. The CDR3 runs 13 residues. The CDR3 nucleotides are TGTGCCAGCAGCTTAAACCCCAATCAGCCCCAGCATTTT. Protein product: CASSLNPNQPQHF.

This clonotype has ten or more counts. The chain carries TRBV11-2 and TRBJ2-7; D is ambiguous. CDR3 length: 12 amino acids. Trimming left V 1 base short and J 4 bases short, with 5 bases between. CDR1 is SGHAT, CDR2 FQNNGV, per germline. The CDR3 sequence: CASSLVGYEQYF. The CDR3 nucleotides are TGTGCCAGCAGCTTAGTTGGGTACGAGCAGTACTTC.

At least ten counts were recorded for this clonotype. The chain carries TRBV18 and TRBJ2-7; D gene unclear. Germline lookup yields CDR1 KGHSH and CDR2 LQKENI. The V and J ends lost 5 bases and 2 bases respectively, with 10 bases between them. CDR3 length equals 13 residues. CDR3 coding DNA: TGTGCCAGCTCATCCGGGTCCACCTACGAGCAGTACTTC. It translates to CASSSGSTYEQYF.

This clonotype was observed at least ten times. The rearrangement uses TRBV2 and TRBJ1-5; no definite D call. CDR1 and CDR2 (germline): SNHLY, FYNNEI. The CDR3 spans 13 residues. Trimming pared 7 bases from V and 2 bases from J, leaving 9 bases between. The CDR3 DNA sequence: TGTGCCAGCACACCCACCCGCAATCAGCCCCAGCATTTT. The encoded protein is CASTPTRNQPQHF.

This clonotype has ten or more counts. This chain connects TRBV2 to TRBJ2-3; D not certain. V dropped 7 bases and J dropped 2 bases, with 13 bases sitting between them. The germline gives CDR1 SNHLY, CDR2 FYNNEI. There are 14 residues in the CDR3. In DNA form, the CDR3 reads TGTGCCAGCACCCGAGATGAGCTCACAGATACGCAGTATTTT. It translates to CASTRDELTDTQYF.

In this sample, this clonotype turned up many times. CDR3: CATSDFALGQVPNTGELFF. In DNA form, the CDR3 reads TGTGCCACCAGTGATTTTGCACTGGGACAGGTCCCGAACACCGGGGAGCTGTTTTTT. The chain joins TRBV24-1 to TRBJ2-2; 8 bases map to TRBD1. The CDR3 spans 19 residues. V lost 1 base, J lost 0 bases, and 9 bases stayed unmatched. Per the germline V gene, CDR1 is KGHDR and CDR2 is SFDVKD.

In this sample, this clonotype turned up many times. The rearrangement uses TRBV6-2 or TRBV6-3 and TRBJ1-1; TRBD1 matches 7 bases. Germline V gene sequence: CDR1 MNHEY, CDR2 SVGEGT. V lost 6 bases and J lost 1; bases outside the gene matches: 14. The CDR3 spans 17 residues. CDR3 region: CASSLVWAGTANTEAFF. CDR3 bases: TGTGCCAGCAGCCTCGTATGGGCCGGGACAGCGAACACTGAAGCTTTCTTT.

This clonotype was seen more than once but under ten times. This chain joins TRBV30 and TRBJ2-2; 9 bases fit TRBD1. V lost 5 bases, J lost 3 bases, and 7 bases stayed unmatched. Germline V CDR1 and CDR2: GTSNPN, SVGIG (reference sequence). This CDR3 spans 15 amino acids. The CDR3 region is CAWGTGQGYTGELFF. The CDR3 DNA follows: TGTGCCTGGGGAACGGGACAGGGATACACCGGGGAGCTGTTTTTT.

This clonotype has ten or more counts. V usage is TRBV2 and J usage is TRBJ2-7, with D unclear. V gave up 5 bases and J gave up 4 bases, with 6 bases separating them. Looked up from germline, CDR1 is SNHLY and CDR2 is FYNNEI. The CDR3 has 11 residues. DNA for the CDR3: TGTGCCAGCAGTCTACAGTACGAGCAGTACTTC. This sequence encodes CASSLQYEQYF.

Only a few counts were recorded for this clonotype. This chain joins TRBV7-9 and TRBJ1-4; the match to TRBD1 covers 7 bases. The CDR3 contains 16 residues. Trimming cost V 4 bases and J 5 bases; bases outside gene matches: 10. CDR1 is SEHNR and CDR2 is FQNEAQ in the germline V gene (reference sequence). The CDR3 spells CASSWGPGQRNEKLFF. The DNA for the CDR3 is TGTGCCAGCAGCTGGGGTCCGGGACAGCGAAATGAAAAACTGTTTTTT.

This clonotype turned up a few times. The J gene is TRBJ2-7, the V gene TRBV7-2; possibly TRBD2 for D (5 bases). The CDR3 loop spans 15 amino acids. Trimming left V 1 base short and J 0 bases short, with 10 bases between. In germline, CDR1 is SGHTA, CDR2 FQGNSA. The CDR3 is CASSLGSGSSYEQYF. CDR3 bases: TGTGCCAGCAGCTTAGGGTCGGGGAGCTCCTACGAGCAGTACTTC.

The CDR3 nucleotides read TGTGCCAGCAGTCAGGGACAGGGCTCCTACAATGAGCAGTTCTTC. It encodes CASSQGQGSYNEQFF. The chain couples TRBV6-2 or TRBV6-3 to TRBJ2-1, with TRBD1 matching over 9 bases. The CDR3 consists of 15 residues. Germline V gene data show CDR1 as MNHEY and CDR2 as SVGEGT. V was pared by 5 bases and J by 0 bases, with 2 bases of the junction left unmatched.

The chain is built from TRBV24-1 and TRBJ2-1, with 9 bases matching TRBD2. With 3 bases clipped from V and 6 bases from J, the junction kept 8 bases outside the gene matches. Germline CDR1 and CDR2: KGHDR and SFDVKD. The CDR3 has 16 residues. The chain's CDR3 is CATSDESGGNRNEQFF. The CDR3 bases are TGTGCCACCAGTGATGAAAGCGGGGGGAACCGCAATGAGCAGTTCTTC.

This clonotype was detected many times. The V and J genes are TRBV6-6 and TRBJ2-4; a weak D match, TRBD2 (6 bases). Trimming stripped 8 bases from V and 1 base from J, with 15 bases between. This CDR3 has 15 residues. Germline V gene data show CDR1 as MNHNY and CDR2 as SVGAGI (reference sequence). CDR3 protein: CASLEGGGAKNIQYF. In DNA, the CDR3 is TGTGCCAGCCTAGAGGGTGGGGGGGCCAAAAACATTCAGTACTTC.

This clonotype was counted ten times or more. The CDR3 nucleotides are TGTGCCACCAGCAGTTCGAGGTCCTATGGCTACACCTTC. Translating gives CATSSSRSYGYTF. V usage is TRBV15 and J usage is TRBJ1-2, with no clear D. The CDR3 contains 13 residues. V dropped 3 bases and J dropped 4 bases, with 9 bases sitting between them. Germline V gene data show CDR1 as LNHNV and CDR2 as YYDKDF (reference sequence). The whole variable domain, filled in from reference TRBV15 and TRBJ1-2, reads DAMVIQNPRYQVTQFGKPVTLSCSQTLNHNVMYWYQQKSSQAPKLLFHYYDKDFNNEADTPDNFQSRRPNTSFCFLDIRSPGLGDTAMYLCATSSSRSYGYTFGSGTRLTVV.

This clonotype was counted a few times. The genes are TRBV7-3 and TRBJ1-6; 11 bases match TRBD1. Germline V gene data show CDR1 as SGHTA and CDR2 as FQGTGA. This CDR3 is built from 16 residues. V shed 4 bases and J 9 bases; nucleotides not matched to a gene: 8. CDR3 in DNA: TGTGCCAGCAGCTCGGGACAGGGGGGACGGGGTTCACCCCTCCACTTT. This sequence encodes CASSSGQGGRGSPLHF.

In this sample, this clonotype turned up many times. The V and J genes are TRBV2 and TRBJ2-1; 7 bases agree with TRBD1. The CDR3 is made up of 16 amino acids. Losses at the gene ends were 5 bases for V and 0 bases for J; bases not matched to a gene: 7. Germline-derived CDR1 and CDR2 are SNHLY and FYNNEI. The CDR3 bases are TGTGCCAGCAGTAGACGGACAGGACACTCCTACAATGAGCAGTTCTTC. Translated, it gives CASSRRTGHSYNEQFF.